The rows below give T cell receptor beta chains drawn from one sample of a study of cytomegalovirus exposure and HLA in healthy donors. Measured with immunoSEQ multiplex PCR; TCRdb has only the in-frame clones, and not every one. Of some 83,000 clones in the sample, 94% are singletons; the top ten hold approximately 2%. Sequencing input: PBMCs. Source of these receptors: a woman aged 18-30 years in good health and CMV-seronegative. Each CDR3 is given with its conserved first and last residue. D genes are given only for firm matches. Where a row states a size, it is once, few, many or the class of an expanded clone; other rows omit it.

cdr3_length	v_call	clone_size	d_call	j_call	cdr3_aa	cdr3_nt
12	TRBV30	NA	NA	TRBJ2-5	CAWGVFQETQYF	TGTGCCTGGGGAGTGTTTCAAGAGACCCAGTACTTC
15	TRBV14	once	NA	TRBJ1-4	CASSETGTQNEKLFF	TGTGCCAGCAGCGAGACAGGAACCCAAAATGAAAAACTGTTTTTT
12	TRBV30	NA	NA	TRBJ2-1	CAWSRDYNEQFF	TGTGCCTGGAGCCGGGACTACAATGAGCAGTTCTTC
15	TRBV9	NA	TRBD1	TRBJ2-7	CASIHGDRAPYEQYF	TGTGCCAGCATTCACGGGGACAGGGCCCCCTACGAGCAGTACTTC
18	TRBV27	NA	TRBD1	TRBJ2-3	CASSKGPWDRGRRDTQYF	TGTGCCAGCAGCAAGGGGCCTTGGGACAGGGGGCGCAGAGATACGCAGTATTTT
13	TRBV5-6	NA	TRBD1	TRBJ2-7	CASSGTGMYEQYF	TGTGCCAGCAGCGGGACAGGGATGTACGAGCAGTACTTC
15	TRBV30	NA	NA	TRBJ1-5	CAWSWQGGSNQPQHF	TGTGCCTGGAGTTGGCAGGGAGGGAGCAATCAGCCCCAGCATTTT
14	TRBV11-2	NA	NA	TRBJ1-5	CASSLGNSNQPQHF	TGTGCCAGCAGCTTAGGGAACAGTAATCAGCCCCAGCATTTT
16	TRBV18	NA	TRBD1	TRBJ1-1	CASSPTGQTYRTEAFF	TGTGCCAGCTCACCAACGGGACAGACCTATAGGACTGAAGCTTTCTTT
15	TRBV6-5	NA	NA	TRBJ2-2	CASSYEEGATGELFF	TGTGCCAGCAGTTACGAGGAGGGAGCCACCGGGGAGCTGTTTTTT
17	TRBV10-3	NA	NA	TRBJ1-1	CAISDLLSETGEGEAFF	TGTGCCATCAGTGACCTACTATCCGAGACGGGAGAGGGGGAAGCTTTCTTT
15	TRBV5-6	NA	TRBD1	TRBJ2-5	CASSFQGARMETQYF	TGTGCCAGCAGCTTCCAGGGGGCTCGGATGGAGACCCAGTACTTC
14	TRBV27	NA	NA	TRBJ2-2	CASSLLTGPGELFF	TGTGCCAGCAGTTTGCTAACAGGGCCCGGGGAGCTGTTTTTT
14	TRBV19	NA	TRBD1	TRBJ2-7	CATSGTGSFYEQYF	TGTGCCACCTCCGGGACAGGGTCTTTCTACGAGCAGTACTTC
16	TRBV19	NA	TRBD1	TRBJ1-5	CASTIWVGQGWQPQHF	TGTGCCAGTACCATATGGGTGGGACAGGGGTGGCAGCCCCAGCATTTT
13	TRBV7-2	NA	NA	TRBJ1-2	CASSLGGSAGYTF	TGTGCCAGCAGCTTAGGAGGGAGTGCTGGCTACACCTTC
16	TRBV9	NA	NA	TRBJ2-3	CASSPLGSPGTDTQYF	TGTGCCAGCAGCCCCCTGGGAAGCCCGGGAACAGATACGCAGTATTTT
13	TRBV19	NA	NA	TRBJ1-1	CASHPRGYTEAFF	TGTGCCAGTCACCCTAGGGGGTATACTGAAGCTTTCTTT
16	TRBV6-1	NA	TRBD1	TRBJ2-7	CASSEANYRGSYEQYF	TGTGCCAGCAGTGAAGCGAACTACAGGGGTTCCTACGAGCAGTACTTC
15	TRBV30	NA	NA	TRBJ1-2	CAWSVSGIYDFGYTF	TGTGCCTGGAGTGTGTCAGGGATATACGATTTCGGCTACACCTTC
16	TRBV21-1	NA	NA	TRBJ1-1	CASSIQETALNTEAFF	TGTGCCAGCAGCATTCAAGAGACAGCCTTGAACACTGAAGCTTTCTTT
13	TRBV6-5	NA	NA	TRBJ1-5	CASSSKGIQPQHF	TGTGCCAGCAGTTCTAAGGGGATTCAGCCCCAGCATTTT
14	TRBV6-6	NA	TRBD1	TRBJ1-2	CASSRDSLNYGYTF	TGTGCCAGCAGCAGGGACAGTCTAAACTATGGCTACACCTTC
14	TRBV7-3	NA	NA	TRBJ2-3	CASSLTGPPDTQYF	TGTGCCAGCAGCTTAACTGGCCCTCCAGATACGCAGTATTTT
14	TRBV19	NA	NA	TRBJ2-3	CASTVSGSTDTQYF	TGTGCCAGTACCGTCTCCGGGAGCACAGATACGCAGTATTTT
11	TRBV19	once	NA	TRBJ1-4	CAGSLGGKLFF	TGTGCCGGTTCCTTGGGGGGGAAACTGTTTTTT
13	TRBV6-6	NA	TRBD1	TRBJ2-7	CASRWDRGYEQYF	TGTGCCAGCAGATGGGACAGGGGCTACGAGCAGTACTTC
15	TRBV10-2	NA	NA	TRBJ2-7	CASSELGGVTYEQYF	TGCGCCAGCAGTGAACTAGGCGGTGTTACCTACGAGCAGTACTTC
16	TRBV19	NA	TRBD1	TRBJ1-3	CASGSTGQGLGNTIYF	TGTGCCAGCGGCTCTACCGGACAGGGACTAGGAAACACCATATATTTT
14	TRBV28	NA	NA	TRBJ1-1	CASSSFGLNTEAFF	TGTGCCAGCAGTTCCTTCGGTCTGAACACTGAAGCTTTCTTT
16	TRBV11-3	NA	NA	TRBJ1-1	CASSFRGSRGGDEAFF	TGTGCCAGCAGCTTTAGAGGGTCGCGCGGGGGAGATGAAGCTTTCTTT
14	TRBV28	NA	NA	TRBJ1-5	CASNRRGFNQPQHF	TGTGCCAGCAACCGGCGGGGGTTCAATCAGCCCCAGCATTTT
16	TRBV6-5	NA	TRBD1	TRBJ2-5	CASSYLLGDSQETQYF	TGTGCCAGCAGTTACTTGCTGGGGGACAGCCAAGAGACCCAGTACTTC
15	TRBV6-4	NA	TRBD2	TRBJ2-1	CASSDRAGSYNEQFF	TGTGCCAGCAGTGACCGAGCGGGAAGTTACAATGAGCAGTTCTTC
15	TRBV19	NA	TRBD2	TRBJ2-3	CASTQTSGSLNTQYF	TGTGCCAGTACCCAAACTAGCGGGAGTTTAAATACGCAGTATTTT
12	TRBV11-2	NA	NA	TRBJ2-1	CASSLLGDEQFF	TGTGCCAGCAGCTTACTAGGGGATGAGCAGTTCTTC
11	TRBV30	NA	NA	TRBJ1-1	CAWSNRAEAFF	TGTGCCTGGAGCAACAGGGCGGAAGCTTTCTTT
13	TRBV5-1	NA	NA	TRBJ1-2	CASSLGQAGGYTF	TGCGCCAGCAGCTTGGGACAGGCTGGGGGCTACACCTTC
15	TRBV15	NA	TRBD1	TRBJ2-2	CATSKDRGRTGELFF	TGTGCCACCAGCAAGGACAGGGGGCGAACCGGGGAGCTGTTTTTT
14	TRBV6-1	NA	NA	TRBJ1-5	CASTRQPSNQPQHF	TGTGCCAGCACAAGACAGCCTAGCAATCAGCCCCAGCATTTT
14	TRBV6-1	once	NA	TRBJ2-7	CASRLQGDTYEQYF	TGTGCCAGCAGATTACAGGGTGATACCTACGAGCAGTACTTC
13	TRBV15	once	NA	TRBJ2-5	CATSSRDQETQYF	TGTGCCACCAGCAGTCGGGACCAAGAGACCCAGTACTTC
16	TRBV6-5	NA	NA	TRBJ2-7	CASSYAAGGPFYEQYF	TGTGCCAGCAGTTACGCCGCTGGGGGCCCCTTCTACGAGCAGTACTTC
15	TRBV2	NA	TRBD2	TRBJ2-5	CASSGIAGAQETQYF	TGTGCCAGCAGTGGCATAGCGGGGGCCCAAGAGACCCAGTACTTC
13	TRBV7-9	once	TRBD1	TRBJ2-7	CASSFDRVGEQYF	TGTGCCAGCAGCTTCGACAGGGTTGGGGAGCAGTACTTC
18	TRBV27	NA	NA	TRBJ2-2	CASRTIRGRRLRTGELFF	TGTGCCAGCAGAACGATCAGGGGACGTAGACTCCGCACCGGGGAGCTGTTTTTT
17	TRBV7-9	NA	TRBD1	TRBJ2-1	CASSATQGARSYNEQFF	TGTGCCAGCAGCGCTACACAGGGGGCGAGGTCCTACAATGAGCAGTTCTTC
16	TRBV10-3	NA	TRBD2	TRBJ2-2	CAITTSGAFGSGELFF	TGTGCCATCACTACTAGCGGGGCCTTCGGGTCCGGGGAGCTGTTTTTT
13	TRBV5-1	NA	TRBD2	TRBJ2-1	CASSLGLAGEQFF	TGCGCCAGCAGCTTGGGACTAGCTGGAGAGCAGTTCTTC
15	TRBV2	NA	NA	TRBJ1-1	CASSEALLGEAEAFF	TGTGCCAGCAGTGAAGCGCTCCTGGGAGAGGCTGAAGCTTTCTTT
13	TRBV6-5	NA	TRBD1	TRBJ1-1	CASRDSGDTEAFF	TGTGCCAGCCGGGACAGCGGCGACACTGAAGCTTTCTTT
14	TRBV29-1	NA	NA	TRBJ2-5	CSVEDDGEQETQYF	TGCAGCGTTGAAGATGACGGGGAACAAGAGACCCAGTACTTC
16	TRBV2	NA	NA	TRBJ2-3	CASKGYPTGSTDTQYF	TGTGCCAGCAAGGGATACCCGACAGGTAGCACAGATACGCAGTATTTT